The present TCR beta chain was sequenced within a study of preoperative IRX-2 immunotherapy in early breast cancer. Sequencing was performed with immunoSEQ multiplex PCR; in TCRdb, only in-frame clones are kept and a portion is missing. The table has 35,000 to 50,000 clones, around 96% seen once; the top ten hold roughly 1.5%. Treatment in this sample: preoperative locoregional IRX-2 cytokine immunotherapy. This phase Ib study tested locoregional IRX-2 cytokine immunotherapy given before surgery. Germline V gene lookup returns CDR1 SGHRS and CDR2 YFSETQ. CDR3 length equals 15 residues. V shed 0 bases and J 7 bases; nucleotides not matched to a gene: 6.

This chain links TRBV5-1 with TRBJ2-2, with 7 bases that match TRBD1. This clonotype was sampled from a human donor with breast cancer. This specimen consisted of tumor tissue, obtained after IRX-2 immunotherapy. The CDR3 nucleotides read TGCGCCAGCAGCTTGGGAAGGGGGCGCGACGGGGAGCTGTTTTTT. Protein: CASSLGRGRDGELFF. Full variable domain (missing parts from reference TRBV5-1 and TRBJ2-2): KAGVTQTPRYLIKTRGQQVTLSCSPISGHRSVSWYQQTPGQGLQFLFEYFSETQRNKGNFPGRFSGRQFSNSRSEMNVSTLELGDSALYLCASSLGRGRDGELFFGEGSRLTVL.